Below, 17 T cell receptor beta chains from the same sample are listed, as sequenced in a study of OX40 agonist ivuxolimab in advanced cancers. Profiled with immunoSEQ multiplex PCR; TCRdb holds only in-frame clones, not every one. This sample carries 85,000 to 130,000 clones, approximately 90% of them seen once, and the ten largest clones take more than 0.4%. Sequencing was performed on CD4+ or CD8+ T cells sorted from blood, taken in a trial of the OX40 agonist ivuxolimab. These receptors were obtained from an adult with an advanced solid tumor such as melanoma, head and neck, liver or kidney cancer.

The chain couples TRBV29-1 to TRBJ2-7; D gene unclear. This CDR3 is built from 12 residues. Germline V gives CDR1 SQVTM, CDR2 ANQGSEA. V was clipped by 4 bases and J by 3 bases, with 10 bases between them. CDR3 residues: CSVVESNYEQYF. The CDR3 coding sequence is TGCAGCGTTGTGGAGAGCAACTACGAGCAGTACTTC.

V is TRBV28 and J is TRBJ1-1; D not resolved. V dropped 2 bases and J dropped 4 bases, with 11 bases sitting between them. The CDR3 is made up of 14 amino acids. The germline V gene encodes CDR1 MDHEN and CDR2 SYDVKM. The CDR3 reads CASSLGVKGTEAFF. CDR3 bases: TGTGCCAGCAGTTTAGGGGTGAAGGGCACTGAAGCTTTCTTT.

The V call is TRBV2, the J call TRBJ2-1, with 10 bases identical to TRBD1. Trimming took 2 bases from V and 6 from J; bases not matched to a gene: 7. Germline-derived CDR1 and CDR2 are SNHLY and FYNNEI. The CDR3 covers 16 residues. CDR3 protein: CASSEQGTGVPNEQFF. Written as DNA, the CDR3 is TGTGCCAGCAGTGAACAGGGGACAGGGGTGCCCAATGAGCAGTTCTTC.

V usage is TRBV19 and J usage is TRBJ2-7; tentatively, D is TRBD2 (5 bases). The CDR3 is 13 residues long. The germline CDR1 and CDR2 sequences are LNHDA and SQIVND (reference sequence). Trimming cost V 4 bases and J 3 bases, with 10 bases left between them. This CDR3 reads CASSREQSYEQYF. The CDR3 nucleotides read TGTGCCAGTAGTAGGGAGCAAAGCTACGAGCAGTACTTC.

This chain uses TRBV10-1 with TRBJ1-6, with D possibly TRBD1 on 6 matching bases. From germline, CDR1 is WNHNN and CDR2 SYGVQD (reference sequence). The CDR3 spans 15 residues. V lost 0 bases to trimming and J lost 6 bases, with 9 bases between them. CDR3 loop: CASSESTGINSPLHF. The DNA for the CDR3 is TGCGCCAGCAGTGAGTCGACAGGAATTAATTCACCCCTCCACTTT.

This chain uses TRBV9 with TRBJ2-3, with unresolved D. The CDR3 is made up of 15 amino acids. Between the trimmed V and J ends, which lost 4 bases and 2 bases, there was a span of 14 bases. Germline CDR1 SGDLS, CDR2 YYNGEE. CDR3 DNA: TGTGCCAGCAGCCCTCGGCCGACACTCACAGATACGCAGTATTTT. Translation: CASSPRPTLTDTQYF.

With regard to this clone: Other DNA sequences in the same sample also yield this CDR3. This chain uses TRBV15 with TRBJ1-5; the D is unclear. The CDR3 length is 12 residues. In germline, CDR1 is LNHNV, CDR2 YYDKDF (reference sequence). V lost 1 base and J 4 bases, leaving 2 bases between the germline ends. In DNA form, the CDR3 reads TGTGCCACCAGCAGAGTAAATCAGCCCCAGCATTTT. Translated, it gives CATSRVNQPQHF.

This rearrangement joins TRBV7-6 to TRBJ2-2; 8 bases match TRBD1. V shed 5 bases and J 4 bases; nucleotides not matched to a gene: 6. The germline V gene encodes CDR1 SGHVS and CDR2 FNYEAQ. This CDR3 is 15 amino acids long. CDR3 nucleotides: TGTGCCAGCAGCCAAGGACAGGGAATCACCGGGGAGCTGTTTTTT. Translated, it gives CASSQGQGITGELFF.

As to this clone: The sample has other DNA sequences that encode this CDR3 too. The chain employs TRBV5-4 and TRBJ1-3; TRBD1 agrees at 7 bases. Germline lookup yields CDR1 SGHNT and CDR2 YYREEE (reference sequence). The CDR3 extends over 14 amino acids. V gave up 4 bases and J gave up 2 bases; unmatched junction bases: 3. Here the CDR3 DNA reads TGTGCCAGCAGCCCTGGGACAGCTGGAAACACCATATATTTT. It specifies CASSPGTAGNTIYF.

The CDR3 spells CASAIAGGTGELFF. The CDR3 DNA is TGTGCCAGCGCGATAGCGGGGGGGACCGGGGAGCTGTTTTTT. V is TRBV5-6 and J is TRBJ2-2; TRBD2 matches at 11 bases. Trimming at V came to 7 bases and at J to 5 bases, leaving 4 bases not matched to a gene. The germline gives CDR1 SGHDT, CDR2 YYEEEE. CDR3 length: 14 residues. Variable domain in full (rest from reference TRBV5-6 and TRBJ2-2): DAGVTQSPTHLIKTRGQQVTLRCSPKSGHDTVSWYQQALGQGPQFIFQYYEEEERQRGNFPDRFSGHQFPNYSSELNVNALLLGDSALYLCASAIAGGTGELFFGEGSRLTVL.

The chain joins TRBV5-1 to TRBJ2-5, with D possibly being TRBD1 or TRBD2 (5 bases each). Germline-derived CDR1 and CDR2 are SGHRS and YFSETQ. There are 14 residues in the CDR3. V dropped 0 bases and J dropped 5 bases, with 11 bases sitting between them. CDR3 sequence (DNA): TGCGCCAGCAGCTTGGAGAGGGGCCGGGAGACCCAGTACTTC. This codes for CASSLERGRETQYF.

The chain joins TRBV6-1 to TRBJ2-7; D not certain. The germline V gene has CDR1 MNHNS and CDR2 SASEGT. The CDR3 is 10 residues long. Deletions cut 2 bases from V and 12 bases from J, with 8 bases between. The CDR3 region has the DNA TGTGCCAGCAGTGAACTTCGGTGGTACTTC. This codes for CASSELRWYF.

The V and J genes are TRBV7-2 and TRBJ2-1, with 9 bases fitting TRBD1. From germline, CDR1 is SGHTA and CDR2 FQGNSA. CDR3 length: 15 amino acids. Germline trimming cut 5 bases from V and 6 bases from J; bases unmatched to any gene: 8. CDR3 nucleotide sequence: TGTGCCAGCAGCCCCGGGACAGGGCGATTCAATGAGCAGTTCTTC. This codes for CASSPGTGRFNEQFF. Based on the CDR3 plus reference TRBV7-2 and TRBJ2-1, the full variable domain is GAGVSQSPSNKVTEKGKDVELRCDPISGHTALYWYRQSLGQGLEFLIYFQGNSAPDKSGLPSDRFSAERTGGSVSTLTIQRTQQEDSAVYLCASSPGTGRFNEQFFGPGTRLTVL.

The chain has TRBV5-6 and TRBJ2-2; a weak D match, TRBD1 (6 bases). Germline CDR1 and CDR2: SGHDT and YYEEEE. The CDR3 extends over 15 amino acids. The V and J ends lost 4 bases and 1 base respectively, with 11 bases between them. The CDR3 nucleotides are TGTGCCAGCAGCCACGCAGGGGTGAACACCGGGGAGCTGTTTTTT. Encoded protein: CASSHAGVNTGELFF.

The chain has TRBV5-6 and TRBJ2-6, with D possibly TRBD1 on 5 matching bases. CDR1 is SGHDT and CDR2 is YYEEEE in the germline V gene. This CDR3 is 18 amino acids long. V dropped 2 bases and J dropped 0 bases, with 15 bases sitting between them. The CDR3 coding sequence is TGTGCCAGCAGCTTAAAGTGGGGCACAAGCTCTGGGGCCAACGTCCTGACTTTC. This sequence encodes CASSLKWGTSSGANVLTF.

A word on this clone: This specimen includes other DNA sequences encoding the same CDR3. The CDR3 region is CASSALRGGGRGYTF. CDR3 coding DNA: TGTGCCAGCAGTGCCCTAAGAGGGGGCGGTCGGGGCTACACCTTC. This chain links TRBV6-5 with TRBJ1-2; 7 bases are a match to TRBD1. Looked up from germline, CDR1 is MNHEY and CDR2 is SVGAGI. V shed 5 bases, J shed 8 bases, and the junction held 14 bases outside the gene matches. This CDR3 region has 15 residues.

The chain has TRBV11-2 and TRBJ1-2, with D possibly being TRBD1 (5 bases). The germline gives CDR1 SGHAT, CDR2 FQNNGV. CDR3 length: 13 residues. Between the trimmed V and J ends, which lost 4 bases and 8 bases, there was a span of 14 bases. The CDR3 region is CASSSLGTGGYTF. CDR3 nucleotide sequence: TGTGCCAGCAGCTCACTGGGGACTGGAGGCTACACCTTC.